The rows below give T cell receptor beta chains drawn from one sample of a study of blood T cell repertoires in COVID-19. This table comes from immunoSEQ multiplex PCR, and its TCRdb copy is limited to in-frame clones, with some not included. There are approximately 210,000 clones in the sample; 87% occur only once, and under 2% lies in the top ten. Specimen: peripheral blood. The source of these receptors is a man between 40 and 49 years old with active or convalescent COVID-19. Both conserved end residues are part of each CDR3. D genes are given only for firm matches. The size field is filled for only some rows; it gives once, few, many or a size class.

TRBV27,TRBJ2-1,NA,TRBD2,CASRNRLPGLASYNEQFF,TGTGCCAGCAGGAACCGCCTCCCGGGACTAGCGAGTTACAATGAGCAGTTCTTC
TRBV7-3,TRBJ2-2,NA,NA,CASSLRAGTNTGELFF,TGTGCCAGCAGCTTAAGGGCAGGGACGAACACCGGGGAGCTGTTTTTT
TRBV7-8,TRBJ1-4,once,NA,CASSPWPPGEKLFF,TGTGCCAGCAGCCCCTGGCCCCCGGGTGAAAAACTGTTTTTT
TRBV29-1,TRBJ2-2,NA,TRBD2,CSVELAGGPSGELFF,TGCAGCGTGGAACTCGCGGGAGGGCCTTCCGGGGAGCTGTTTTTT
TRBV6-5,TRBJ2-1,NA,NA,CASRDSGISYNEQFF,TGTGCCAGCAGGGACAGCGGGATTTCCTACAATGAGCAGTTCTTC
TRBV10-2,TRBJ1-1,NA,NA,CASSYARSTEAFF,TGCGCCAGCAGCTACGCCCGGAGCACTGAAGCTTTCTTT
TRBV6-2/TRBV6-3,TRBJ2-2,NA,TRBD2,CASSFPNSGRAPGELFF,TGTGCCAGCAGTTTCCCCAACAGCGGGAGGGCGCCCGGGGAGCTGTTTTTT
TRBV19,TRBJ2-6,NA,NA,CASRTRVNSGANVLTF,TGTGCCAGTAGAACCAGGGTAAACTCTGGGGCCAACGTCCTGACTTTC
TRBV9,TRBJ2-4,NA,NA,CASSASPGAKNIQYF,TGTGCCAGCAGCGCCTCGCCAGGGGCCAAAAACATTCAGTACTTC
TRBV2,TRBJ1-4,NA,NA,CASSEIRGEKLFF,TGTGCCAGCAGTGAAATAAGGGGGGAAAAACTGTTTTTT